This TCR beta chain was sequenced in a study of blood T cell repertoires in COVID-19. The CDR3 has 15 amino acids. Germline V gives CDR1 LGHDT, CDR2 YNNKEL (reference sequence). J was trimmed by 4 bases and V by 3 bases; bases with no gene match: 3. Per the original methods: The assay estimated nucleated cells by amplifying reference gene primers. The method was immunoSEQ multiplex PCR; TCRdb's version includes in-frame clones alone and lacks a portion of them. V and J calls and clone size come straight from that table; D and trimming were deduced from the DNA. The sample yields 73,000 or so clones, around 83% seen once.

The chain has TRBV3-1 (or the pseudogene TRBV3-2) and TRBJ2-1, with 10 bases aligning to TRBD2. This receptor was identified in a man aged 50 to 60 with active COVID-19. Sequencing was performed on peripheral blood. The CDR3 sequence: CASSQTSGPYNEQFF. DNA of the CDR3: TGTGCCAGCAGCCAGACTAGCGGGCCGTACAATGAGCAGTTCTTC.